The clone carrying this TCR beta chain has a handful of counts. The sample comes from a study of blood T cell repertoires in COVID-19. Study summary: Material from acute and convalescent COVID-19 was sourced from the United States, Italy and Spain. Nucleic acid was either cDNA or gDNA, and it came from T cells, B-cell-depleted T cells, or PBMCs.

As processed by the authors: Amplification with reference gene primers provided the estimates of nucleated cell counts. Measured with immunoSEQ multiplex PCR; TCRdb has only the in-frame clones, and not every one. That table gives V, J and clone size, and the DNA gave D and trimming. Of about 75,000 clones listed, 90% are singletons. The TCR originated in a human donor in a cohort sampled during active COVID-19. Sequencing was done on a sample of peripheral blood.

The CDR3 DNA follows: TGCGCCAGCAGCTTGGTCGGGGGGCGCGGGGCTGAAGCTTTCTTT. Protein sequence: CASSLVGGRGAEAFF. The chain recombines TRBV5-1 with TRBJ1-1; D might be TRBD1 (6 bases). CDR3 size: 15 residues. V gave up 0 bases and J gave up 6 bases, with 15 bases separating them. Germline values: CDR1 SGHRS, CDR2 YFSETQ.